The T cell receptor beta chain under discussion was sequenced for a study of blood T cells in healthy people across ages. The table lists this clonotype with a count of one. The CDR3 spans 15 residues. Germline assignment: CDR1 SGHDN and CDR2 FVKESK. V dropped 6 bases and J dropped 12 bases, with 23 bases sitting between them. Then a second PCR, running roughly 7 to 11 cycles, was carried out with a sample-barcoded 5' primer and a J-beta primer mix. TCRdb used MiXCR to reprocess the 5' RACE reads, holding one entry per CDR3 protein. The sample includes around 1,500,000 distinct CDR3 sequences, 35% to 45% seen only once; the top ten take 7.9%.

The chain combines TRBV14 with TRBJ1-4; D is perhaps TRBD1 (5 bases). This clonotype was sampled from a woman between 18 and 29 years old in good health. Sequencing used blood. CDR3 sequence reads: CASSRHGTGVGELFF. CDR3 sequence (DNA): TGTGCCAGCAGTCGACACGGGACTGGGGTTGGGGAACTGTTTTTT.